These T cell receptor beta chains were read from a single sample in a study of T cell changes during pregnancy in multiple sclerosis. Sequenced by immunoSEQ multiplex PCR; TCRdb stores in-frame clones only, minus some. The profile shows 40,000 to 50,000 clones, roughly nine tenths of them singletons. The source was CD8+ T cells from peripheral blood mononuclear cells, collected after pregnancy. The receptors here all came from a female donor with multiple sclerosis, enrolled in a pregnancy study. The CDR3 runs from the conserved cysteine through the conserved F or W. A D gene is named only where the DNA matches it firmly. Size is omitted from some rows. Given values are once, few, many or a class for expanded clones.

size: NA; D: NA; J: TRBJ1-5; length: 15; V: TRBV9; CDR3: CASSVDRARNQPQHF; DNA: TGTGCCAGCAGCGTAGACAGGGCCCGCAATCAGCCCCAGCATTTT
size: NA; D: NA; J: TRBJ1-3; length: 14; V: TRBV28; CDR3: CASSPGVSGNTIYF; DNA: TGTGCCAGCAGTCCAGGGGTATCTGGAAACACCATATATTTT
size: NA; D: NA; J: TRBJ1-5; length: 13; V: TRBV5-6; CDR3: CASSLGGDQPQHF; DNA: TGTGCCAGCAGCTTGGGGGGGGATCAGCCCCAGCATTTT
size: NA; D: NA; J: TRBJ1-1; length: 15; V: TRBV27; CDR3: CASSRPWGGSTEAFF; DNA: TGTGCCAGCAGTCGCCCCTGGGGGGGTAGCACTGAAGCTTTCTTT
size: NA; D: NA; J: TRBJ1-5; length: 13; V: TRBV2; CDR3: CASSTDSNQPQHF; DNA: TGTGCCAGCAGCACAGATAGCAATCAGCCCCAGCATTTT
size: NA; D: NA; J: TRBJ2-7; length: 14; V: TRBV9; CDR3: CASSEGDGSYEQYF; DNA: TGTGCCAGCAGCGAGGGGGACGGCTCCTACGAGCAGTACTTC
size: NA; D: NA; J: TRBJ1-1; length: 19; V: TRBV4-1; CDR3: CASSQDRLWGRGLDTEAFF; DNA: TGCGCCAGCAGCCAAGATCGGCTTTGGGGTCGGGGGTTGGACACTGAAGCTTTCTTT
size: NA; D: NA; J: TRBJ2-1; length: 11; V: TRBV5-5; CDR3: CASSAGGEQFF; DNA: TGTGCCAGCAGCGCTGGAGGGGAGCAGTTCTTC
size: NA; D: NA; J: TRBJ2-3; length: 15; V: TRBV2; CDR3: CASTDPETVGDTQYF; DNA: TGTGCCAGCACCGATCCGGAAACAGTCGGAGATACGCAGTATTTT
size: NA; D: TRBD1; J: TRBJ2-1; length: 16; V: TRBV2; CDR3: CASLSSRGLGGNEQFF; DNA: TGTGCCAGCCTATCTTCGAGGGGGCTGGGCGGGAATGAGCAGTTCTTC
size: NA; D: TRBD1; J: TRBJ2-2; length: 15; V: TRBV6-4; CDR3: CASSPDGTDTGELFF; DNA: TGTGCCAGCAGTCCGGACGGGACAGACACCGGGGAGCTGTTTTTT
size: NA; D: NA; J: TRBJ2-7; length: 12; V: TRBV13; CDR3: CASSLGRHEQYF; DNA: TGTGCCAGCAGCTTAGGGAGGCACGAGCAGTACTTC
size: NA; D: NA; J: TRBJ2-2; length: 17; V: TRBV5-1; CDR3: CASSHIVREWNTGELFF; DNA: TGCGCCAGCAGCCACATTGTCAGGGAATGGAACACCGGGGAGCTGTTTTTT
size: NA; D: TRBD1; J: TRBJ2-1; length: 12; V: TRBV29-1; CDR3: CSAGTGSNEQFF; DNA: TGCAGCGCTGGGACAGGGTCCAATGAGCAGTTCTTC
size: NA; D: NA; J: TRBJ1-2; length: 12; V: TRBV29-1; CDR3: CSVVAGYYGYTF; DNA: TGCAGCGTTGTGGCGGGATACTATGGCTACACCTTC
size: NA; D: TRBD1; J: TRBJ1-2; length: 15; V: TRBV23-1; CDR3: CASSPGTATNYGYTF; DNA: TGCGCCAGCAGCCCCGGGACAGCCACCAACTATGGCTACACCTTC
size: once; D: TRBD2; J: TRBJ2-5; length: 14; V: TRBV25-1; CDR3: CASSEYDGGETQYF; DNA: TGTGCCAGCAGTGAATATGACGGGGGGGAGACCCAGTACTTC
size: NA; D: NA; J: TRBJ2-7; length: 14; V: TRBV13; CDR3: CASSPGGRSYEQYF; DNA: TGTGCCAGCAGCCCCGGGGGGCGGTCCTACGAGCAGTACTTC
size: NA; D: TRBD2; J: TRBJ2-1; length: 16; V: TRBV30; CDR3: CAWDPGTSASYNEQFF; DNA: TGTGCCTGGGACCCCGGGACTAGCGCATCCTACAATGAGCAGTTCTTC
size: NA; D: NA; J: TRBJ2-1; length: 14; V: TRBV7-8; CDR3: CASSLQGPYNEQFF; DNA: TGTGCCAGCAGCTTACAGGGGCCCTACAATGAGCAGTTCTTC
size: NA; D: TRBD1; J: TRBJ1-2; length: 14; V: TRBV14; CDR3: CASSQAGQGFGYTF; DNA: TGTGCCAGCAGCCAAGCGGGACAGGGCTTTGGCTACACCTTC
size: NA; D: NA; J: TRBJ2-2; length: 15; V: TRBV4-1; CDR3: CASSLGTGETGELFF; DNA: TGCGCCAGCAGCCTGGGGACGGGGGAAACCGGGGAGCTGTTTTTT
size: NA; D: TRBD1; J: TRBJ1-5; length: 18; V: TRBV19; CDR3: CASSNGQGAWSGNQPQHF; DNA: TGTGCCAGTAGTAACGGACAGGGGGCTTGGAGTGGCAATCAGCCCCAGCATTTT
size: NA; D: TRBD2; J: TRBJ2-3; length: 15; V: TRBV5-1; CDR3: CASSFRRGGTDTQYF; DNA: TGCGCCAGCAGCTTCAGGCGGGGGGGCACAGATACGCAGTATTTT
size: NA; D: TRBD1; J: TRBJ2-7; length: 15; V: TRBV6-1; CDR3: CASRVPGQGAYEQYF; DNA: TGTGCCAGCAGAGTTCCGGGACAGGGGGCCTACGAGCAGTACTTC
size: NA; D: TRBD2; J: TRBJ2-5; length: 17; V: TRBV11-2; CDR3: CASSLTIAGGPLETQYF; DNA: TGTGCCAGCAGCTTAACCATAGCGGGGGGGCCTTTAGAGACCCAGTACTTC
size: NA; D: TRBD2; J: TRBJ2-5; length: 14; V: TRBV27; CDR3: CASRGTSIMETQYF; DNA: TGTGCCAGCAGGGGGACTAGCATTATGGAGACCCAGTACTTC
size: NA; D: NA; J: TRBJ2-3; length: 14; V: TRBV2; CDR3: CASSDQQGFDTQYF; DNA: TGTGCCAGCAGTGATCAACAGGGATTTGATACGCAGTATTTT
size: NA; D: TRBD2; J: TRBJ2-3; length: 16; V: TRBV9; CDR3: CASSVMTSGDTDTQYF; DNA: TGTGCCAGCAGCGTAATGACTAGCGGGGACACAGATACGCAGTATTTT
size: NA; D: NA; J: TRBJ1-1; length: 13; V: TRBV2; CDR3: CASSDRVASEAFF; DNA: TGTGCCAGCAGTGACAGGGTGGCATCTGAAGCTTTCTTT
size: few; D: NA; J: TRBJ1-4; length: 12; V: TRBV9; CDR3: CASSVDEEKLFF; DNA: TGTGCCAGCAGCGTAGATGAGGAAAAACTGTTTTTT
size: NA; D: NA; J: TRBJ2-7; length: 14; V: TRBV27; CDR3: CASSLGIAWYEQYF; DNA: TGTGCCAGCAGTTTAGGAATAGCCTGGTACGAGCAGTACTTC
size: NA; D: NA; J: TRBJ1-1; length: 13; V: TRBV11-1; CDR3: CASSLGVNTEAFF; DNA: TGTGCCAGCAGCTTAGGAGTAAACACTGAAGCTTTCTTT
size: NA; D: NA; J: TRBJ1-1; length: 14; V: TRBV6-5; CDR3: CASSYGAGGTEAFF; DNA: TGTGCCAGCAGTTACGGGGCGGGAGGAACTGAAGCTTTCTTT
size: NA; D: NA; J: TRBJ2-1; length: 14; V: TRBV7-9; CDR3: CASSLAPGHPEQFF; DNA: TGTGCCAGCAGCTTAGCGCCAGGACACCCAGAGCAGTTCTTC
size: NA; D: TRBD1; J: TRBJ2-7; length: 14; V: TRBV6-6; CDR3: CASSNQGQTHEQYF; DNA: TGTGCCAGCAGTAACCAGGGACAGACCCACGAGCAGTACTTC
size: NA; D: TRBD1; J: TRBJ2-2; length: 15; V: TRBV7-9; CDR3: CASSRDSPNTGELFF; DNA: TGTGCCAGCAGTCGGGACAGCCCGAACACCGGGGAGCTGTTTTTT
size: NA; D: TRBD1; J: TRBJ1-3; length: 16; V: TRBV29-1; CDR3: CSVGDREHLSGNTIYF; DNA: TGCAGCGTTGGGGACAGGGAACATCTCTCTGGAAACACCATATATTTT
size: NA; D: TRBD2; J: TRBJ2-2; length: 15; V: TRBV4-1; CDR3: CASSPPGPGGGELFF; DNA: TGCGCCAGCAGCCCACCGGGGCCGGGAGGCGGGGAGCTGTTTTTT
size: NA; D: NA; J: TRBJ2-1; length: 16; V: TRBV5-1; CDR3: CASSSIASETYNEQFF; DNA: TGCGCCAGCAGCTCCATCGCTAGCGAGACCTACAATGAGCAGTTCTTC
size: NA; D: NA; J: TRBJ2-5; length: 15; V: TRBV18; CDR3: CASSPAGGHQETQYF; DNA: TGTGCCAGCTCACCCGCCGGCGGCCACCAAGAGACCCAGTACTTC
size: once; D: TRBD2; J: TRBJ2-2; length: 16; V: TRBV27; CDR3: CASRGSGGTFTGELFF; DNA: TGTGCCAGCAGGGGTAGCGGGGGGACCTTTACCGGGGAGCTGTTTTTT
size: NA; D: NA; J: TRBJ2-1; length: 12; V: TRBV27; CDR3: CASSLPYNEQFF; DNA: TGTGCCAGCAGCCTACCTTACAATGAGCAGTTCTTC
size: NA; D: NA; J: TRBJ1-1; length: 18; V: TRBV27; CDR3: CASSLLGLGRGVSTEAFF; DNA: TGTGCCAGCAGTTTATTGGGGCTTGGACGAGGAGTAAGCACTGAAGCTTTCTTT